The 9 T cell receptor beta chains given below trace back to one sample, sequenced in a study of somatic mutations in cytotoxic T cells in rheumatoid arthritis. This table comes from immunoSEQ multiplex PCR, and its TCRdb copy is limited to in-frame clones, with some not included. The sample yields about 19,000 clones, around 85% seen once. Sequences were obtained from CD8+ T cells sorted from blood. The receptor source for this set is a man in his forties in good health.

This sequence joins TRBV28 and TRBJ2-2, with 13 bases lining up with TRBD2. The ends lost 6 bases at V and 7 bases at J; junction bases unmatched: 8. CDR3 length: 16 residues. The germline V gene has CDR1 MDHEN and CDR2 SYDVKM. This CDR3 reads CASRGLAGDPVGELFF. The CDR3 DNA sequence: TGTGCCAGCAGAGGACTAGCGGGAGATCCGGTCGGGGAGCTGTTTTTT.

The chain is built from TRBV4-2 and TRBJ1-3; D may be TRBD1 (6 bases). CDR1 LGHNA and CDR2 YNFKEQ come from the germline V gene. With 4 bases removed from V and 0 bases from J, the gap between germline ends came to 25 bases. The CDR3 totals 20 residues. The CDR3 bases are TGTGCCAGCAGCCCCAGGCCCGGGGGGGGGCCGACTTCCTCTGGAAACACCATATATTTT. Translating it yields CASSPRPGGGPTSSGNTIYF.

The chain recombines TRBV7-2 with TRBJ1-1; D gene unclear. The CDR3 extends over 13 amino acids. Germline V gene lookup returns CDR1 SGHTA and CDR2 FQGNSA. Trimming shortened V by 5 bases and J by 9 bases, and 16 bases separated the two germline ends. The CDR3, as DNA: TGTGCCAGCAGCCCGACCTATACCCCCCAAGCTTTCTTT. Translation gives CASSPTYTPQAFF.

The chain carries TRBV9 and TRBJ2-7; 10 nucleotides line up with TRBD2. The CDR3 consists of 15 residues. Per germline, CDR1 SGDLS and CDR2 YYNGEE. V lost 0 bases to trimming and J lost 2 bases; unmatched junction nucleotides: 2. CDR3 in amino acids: CASSVASGRAYEQYF. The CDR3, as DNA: TGTGCCAGCAGCGTAGCAAGCGGGAGGGCCTACGAGCAGTACTTC.

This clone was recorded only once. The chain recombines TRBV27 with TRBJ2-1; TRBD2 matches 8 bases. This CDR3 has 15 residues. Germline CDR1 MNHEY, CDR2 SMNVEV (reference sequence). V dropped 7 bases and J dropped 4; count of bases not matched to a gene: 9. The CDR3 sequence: CASTKGTSRYNEQFF. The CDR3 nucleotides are TGTGCCAGCACTAAGGGGACTAGTCGTTACAATGAGCAGTTCTTC.

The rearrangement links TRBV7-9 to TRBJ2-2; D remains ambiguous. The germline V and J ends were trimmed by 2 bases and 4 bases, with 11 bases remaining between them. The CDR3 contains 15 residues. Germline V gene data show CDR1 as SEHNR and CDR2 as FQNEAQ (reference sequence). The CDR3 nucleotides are TGTGCCAGCAGCTTAAATTTAGCAGGCACCGGGGAGCTGTTTTTT. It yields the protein CASSLNLAGTGELFF.

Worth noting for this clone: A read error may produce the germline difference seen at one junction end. This CDR3 is CASSQVLGGSHNEQFF. The DNA for the CDR3 is TGTGCCAGCAGCCAAGTACTCGGGGGCTCCCACAATGAGCAGTTCTTC. V and J are TRBV4-2 and TRBJ2-1; D tentatively reads TRBD1 or TRBD2 (6 bases each). Germline values: CDR1 LGHNA, CDR2 YNFKEQ. The CDR3 spans 16 residues.

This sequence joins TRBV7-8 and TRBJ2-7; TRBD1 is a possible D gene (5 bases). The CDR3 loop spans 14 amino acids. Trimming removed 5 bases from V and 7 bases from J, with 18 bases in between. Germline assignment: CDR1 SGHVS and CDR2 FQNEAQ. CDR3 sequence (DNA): TGTGCCAGCAGCCCCCATAGGGGTTTGGGAGAGCAGTACTTC. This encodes CASSPHRGLGEQYF.

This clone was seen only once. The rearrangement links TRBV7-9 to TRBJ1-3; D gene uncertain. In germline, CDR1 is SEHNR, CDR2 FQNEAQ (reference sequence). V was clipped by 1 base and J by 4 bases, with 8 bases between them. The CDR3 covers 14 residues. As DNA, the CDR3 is TGTGCCAGCAGCTTAGGAGGGTCCGGAAACACCATATATTTT. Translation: CASSLGGSGNTIYF. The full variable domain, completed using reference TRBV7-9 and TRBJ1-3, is DTGVSQNPRHKITKRGQNVTFRCDPISEHNRLYWYRQTLGQGPEFLTYFQNEAQLEKSRLLSDRFSAERPKGSFSTLEIQRTEQGDSAMYLCASSLGGSGNTIYFGEGSWLTVV.